This T cell receptor beta chain came from a study of T cells in narcolepsy. At the level of the study: Enrolled donors included narcolepsy type 1 or type 2 patients and healthy controls. Findings and caveats of the study: Reportedly, autoreactive clonotypes were serially detected in patients' blood but not controls'. Autoreactive HCRT-specific and TRIB2-specific clonotypes were marked in same-patient CSF-versus-blood CD4+ comparisons. Some memory CD4+ repertoires had no autoreactive clone sequences.

Sequenced by immunoSEQ multiplex PCR; TCRdb stores in-frame clones only, minus some. The sample has tens of thousands of clones; about four fifths are singletons. Notes on this clone: Its matching antigen is unknown.

The CDR3 has 12 amino acids. Germline assignment: CDR1 MNHNY and CDR2 SVGAGI (reference sequence). The clonotype was recovered from a human donor with narcolepsy. The sample taken for sequencing was CD45RA- memory CD4+ T cells from PBMCs. The genes are TRBV6-6 and TRBJ2-5; no clear D. The J call may be wrong; the DNA end is better matched by TRBJ2-7. CDR3 DNA sequence: TGTGCCAGCAGTTCGGTCTCCTACGAGCAGTACTTC. It translates to CASSSVSYEQYF.